The next 28 T cell receptor beta chains were all read from a single sample in a study of blood T cell repertoires in COVID-19. Sequencing used immunoSEQ multiplex PCR; TCRdb keeps in-frame clones, though not all of them. The sample consists of 250,000 to 350,000 clones, about 91% of them appearing once. Sequenced input: peripheral blood. Receptors originate from a woman aged 60-70 years with acute or convalescent COVID-19.

In its sample, this clone was seen once. CDR3 region: CATSRRITTDEQFF. The CDR3 DNA is TGTGCCACCAGCAGACGGATCACTACGGATGAGCAGTTCTTC. The V call is TRBV15, the J call TRBJ2-1; D gene unclear. The length of the CDR3 is 14 residues. V was cut by 2 bases and J by 8 bases, with 13 bases left in between. Germline loops: CDR1 LNHNV, CDR2 YYDKDF (reference sequence).

V is TRBV30 and J is TRBJ1-5; the D is unclear. Germline values: CDR1 GTSNPN, CDR2 SVGIG (reference sequence). The CDR3 sequence is 14 residues long. V was cut by 1 base and J by 6 bases, with 13 bases left in between. CDR3 nucleotides: TGTGCCTGGAGTGAAGGAGCGGATCTTCAGCCCCAGCATTTT. Translation gives CAWSEGADLQPQHF.

The sample holds one count of this clone. The chain couples TRBV19 to TRBJ1-5; D is possibly TRBD1 (6 bases). V gave up 8 bases and J gave up 0 bases, with 20 bases separating them. The CDR3 spans 17 residues. Germline CDR1 LNHDA, CDR2 SQIVND (reference sequence). The CDR3 is CASLKGGETYSNQPQHF. The CDR3 region has the DNA TGTGCCAGTCTGAAAGGGGGGGAGACTTATAGCAATCAGCCCCAGCATTTT.

This clone was found once. The chain couples TRBV4-3 to TRBJ1-4; D gene ambiguous. There are 15 residues in the CDR3. Trimming removed 0 bases at V and 4 bases at J, with 9 bases between. CDR1 and CDR2 (germline): LGHNA, YSLEER. The CDR3 protein is CASSQDTEHNEKLFF. The CDR3 bases are TGCGCCAGCAGCCAAGATACAGAACATAATGAAAAACTGTTTTTT.

The chain recombines TRBV28 with TRBJ1-4, with unresolved D. This CDR3 is built from 16 residues. Germline CDR1 is MDHEN and CDR2 is SYDVKM. Trimming took off 3 bases at V and 0 bases at J, with 11 bases between the two ends. The CDR3 reads CASSFTVTPTNEKLFF. The CDR3 nucleotides read TGTGCCAGCAGTTTTACGGTCACCCCAACTAATGAAAAACTGTTTTTT.

This clone was observed at least ten times. The chain joins TRBV28 to TRBJ2-7; 10 bases agree with TRBD2. J was trimmed by 5 bases and V by 0 bases; bases with no gene match: 10. The CDR3 contains 17 residues. Germline V gene data show CDR1 as MDHEN and CDR2 as SYDVKM. CDR3 sequence reads: CASSLWAFSGRFHEQYF. CDR3 in DNA: TGTGCCAGCAGTTTATGGGCCTTTAGCGGGAGGTTCCACGAGCAGTACTTC.

The rearrangement joins TRBV24-1 to TRBJ1-5; 9 bases are shared with TRBD1. V dropped 2 bases and J dropped 4; count of bases not matched to a gene: 5. Looked up from germline, CDR1 is KGHDR and CDR2 is SFDVKD. This CDR3 has 16 amino acids. Here the CDR3 reads CATSDSGTGRNQPQHF. The CDR3 coding sequence is TGTGCCACCAGTGATTCCGGGACAGGGCGGAATCAGCCCCAGCATTTT.

The chain employs TRBV6-5 and TRBJ1-1, with D tentatively TRBD1 (5 bases). The CDR3 loop spans 14 amino acids. V was trimmed by 6 bases and J by 4 bases, leaving 15 bases between them. The germline V gene has CDR1 MNHEY and CDR2 SVGAGI. This CDR3 reads CASSLIGGGTEAFF. The CDR3 DNA follows: TGTGCCAGCAGCCTGATCGGGGGTGGCACTGAAGCTTTCTTT.

This clone was observed once. The chain combines TRBV7-2 with TRBJ1-5, with 8 nucleotides matching TRBD1. Germline V gene lookup returns CDR1 SGHTA and CDR2 FQGNSA. The CDR3 is 14 residues long. The ends lost 5 bases at V and 7 bases at J; junction bases unmatched: 7. The CDR3 loop reads CASSPQGAKQPQHF. In nucleotides, the CDR3 is TGTGCCAGCAGCCCTCAGGGGGCGAAACAGCCCCAGCATTTT.

The V call is TRBV28, the J call TRBJ1-1, with D possibly TRBD1 on 5 matching bases. With 8 bases removed from V and 8 bases from J, the gap between germline ends came to 18 bases. CDR3 size: 13 residues. Germline V CDR1 and CDR2: MDHEN, SYDVKM. In nucleotides, the CDR3 is TGTGCCAGCCACCACGGGGGGTGGGGCGAAGCTTTCTTT. This gives the protein CASHHGGWGEAFF.

The V call is TRBV2, the J call TRBJ2-7; D possibly corresponds to TRBD1 (5 bases). From germline, CDR1 is SNHLY and CDR2 FYNNEI. Trimming shortened V by 3 bases and J by 4 bases, and 13 bases separated the two germline ends. This CDR3 region has 14 residues. The CDR3 DNA reads TGTGCCAGCAGTGAGGGGCAGGGTATGTACGAGCAGTACTTC. Encoded protein: CASSEGQGMYEQYF.

The V and J genes are TRBV10-3 and TRBJ2-3, with a tentative D call TRBD2 (5 bases). This CDR3 has 15 residues. V was trimmed by 4 bases and J by 2 bases, leaving 13 bases between them. Germline CDR1 is ENHRY and CDR2 is SYGVKD. Here the CDR3 reads CAISVSGGSTDTQYF. The CDR3 DNA reads as TGTGCCATCAGTGTATCGGGCGGGTCCACAGATACGCAGTATTTT.

The chain recombines TRBV19 with TRBJ2-1; D is possibly TRBD2 (5 bases). V was shortened by 1 base and J by 8 bases, with 15 bases between the two germline ends. CDR1 LNHDA and CDR2 SQIVND come from the germline V gene (reference sequence). This CDR3 spans 15 amino acids. The CDR3 DNA reads as TGTGCCAGTAGTATAGTGGCTACACCGGAGGATGAGCAGTTCTTC. Protein: CASSIVATPEDEQFF. The full variable domain, rest sourced from reference TRBV19 and TRBJ2-1, is DGGITQSPKYLFRKEGQNVTLSCEQNLNHDAMYWYRQDPGQGLRLIYYSQIVNDFQKGDIAEGYSVSREKKESFPLTVTSAQKNPTAFYLCASSIVATPEDEQFFGPGTRLTVL.

This chain joins TRBV6-1 and TRBJ1-4; possible D gene TRBD1, 6 bases. The germline V gene has CDR1 MNHNS and CDR2 SASEGT. CDR3 length: 15 amino acids. V lost 1 base, J lost 5 bases, and 11 bases lay in between. CDR3 residues: CASSEDRVFNEKLFF. DNA for the CDR3: TGTGCCAGCAGTGAAGACAGGGTATTCAATGAAAAACTGTTTTTT.

There are a few counts of this clone. V and J are TRBV5-1 and TRBJ2-2; possible D gene TRBD1, 6 bases. Trimming cost V 8 bases and J 0 bases, with 8 bases left between them. CDR3 size: 13 residues. Germline loops: CDR1 SGHRS, CDR2 YFSETQ. CDR3 region: CASQGSNTGELFF. The CDR3 DNA follows: TGCGCCAGTCAGGGGTCGAACACCGGGGAGCTGTTTTTT.

The chain couples TRBV5-1 to TRBJ2-5, with 7 bases fitting TRBD2. CDR1 SGHRS and CDR2 YFSETQ come from the germline V gene. The CDR3 consists of 14 residues. V trimming: 9 bases; J trimming: 0 bases; junction bases outside the gene matches: 8. The CDR3: CATQTGLDQETQYF. CDR3 sequence (DNA): TGCGCCACTCAAACTGGACTAGACCAAGAGACCCAGTACTTC.

V usage is TRBV7-3 and J usage is TRBJ1-5, with D unresolved. In germline, CDR1 is SGHTA, CDR2 FQGTGA. Trimming removed 4 bases from V and 7 bases from J, with 11 bases in between. The CDR3 runs to 13 residues. The CDR3: CASSSLSVQPQHF. CDR3 bases: TGTGCCAGCAGCTCCCTTTCGGTACAGCCCCAGCATTTT.

The rearrangement links TRBV5-3 to TRBJ1-6; D is undetermined. TRBV5-3 is annotated as an ORF whose role is uncertain. This CDR3 has 15 residues. Trimming removed 0 bases at V and 8 bases at J, with 12 bases between. The CDR3 reads CARSLGRIQDSPLHF. CDR3 sequence (DNA): TGTGCCAGAAGCTTGGGTCGGATTCAGGATTCACCCCTCCACTTT.

V usage is TRBV11-2 and J usage is TRBJ1-2, with 10 bases aligning to TRBD1. The CDR3 is 15 amino acids. Germline values: CDR1 SGHAT, CDR2 FQNNGV. V lost 3 bases and J lost 7; bases outside the gene matches: 8. The DNA of the CDR3 is TGTGCCAGCAGCTTGGAGACAGGGGGCGCCAGTGGCTACACCTTC. Translating gives CASSLETGGASGYTF. Full variable domain (rest looked up from reference TRBV11-2 and TRBJ1-2): EAGVAQSPRYKIIEKRQSVAFWCNPISGHATLYWYQQILGQGPKLLIQFQNNGVVDDSQLPKDRFSAERLKGVDSTLKIQPAKLEDSAVYLCASSLETGGASGYTFGSGTRLTVV.

The chain joins TRBV28 to TRBJ2-1; 8 bases fit TRBD1. V lost 7 bases and J lost 2; bases outside the gene matches: 4. Per germline, CDR1 MDHEN and CDR2 SYDVKM. This CDR3 spans 14 amino acids. The chain's CDR3 is CASKQGGTYNEQFF. DNA for the CDR3: TGTGCCAGCAAACAGGGGGGAACCTACAATGAGCAGTTCTTC. The full variable domain, its missing parts supplied by reference TRBV28 and TRBJ2-1, is DVKVTQSSRYLVKRTGEKVFLECVQDMDHENMFWYRQDPGLGLRLIYFSYDVKMKEKGDIPEGYSVSREKKERFSLILESASTNQTSMYLCASKQGGTYNEQFFGPGTRLTVL.

As DNA, the CDR3 is TGCGCCAGCAGTCAAACCCGGGGACAGGGGATAAAACTTGAAGCTTTCTTT. It yields the protein CASSQTRGQGIKLEAFF. The genes are TRBV23-1 and TRBJ1-1, with TRBD1 identical over 10 bases. TRBV23-1 is annotated as an ORF whose role is uncertain. This CDR3 is 17 amino acids long. Germline trimming cut 2 bases from V and 7 bases from J; bases unmatched to any gene: 13.

The rearrangement joins TRBV27 to TRBJ1-2; weak D call: TRBD1 (5 bases). The CDR3 totals 13 residues. From germline, CDR1 is MNHEY and CDR2 SMNVEV (reference sequence). V dropped 8 bases and J dropped 10 bases, with 20 bases sitting between them. The CDR3 DNA follows: TGTGCCAGCGGGGCCACCGCTACTATGGACTACACCTTC. Protein sequence: CASGATATMDYTF.

The chain couples TRBV7-9 to TRBJ1-6; D unclear. Germline CDR1 reads SEHNR; CDR2 reads FQNEAQ (reference sequence). The length of the CDR3 is 16 residues. V was shortened by 5 bases and J by 7 bases, with 18 bases between the two germline ends. The CDR3 nucleotides are TGTGCCAGCAGCGCCTATACTGAGAGCGCGAATTCACCCCTCCACTTT. Protein product: CASSAYTESANSPLHF.

The chain recombines TRBV7-9 with TRBJ2-5; 10 bases map to TRBD1. J lost 5 bases, V lost 3 bases, and 9 bases had no gene match. Germline lookup yields CDR1 SEHNR and CDR2 FQNEAQ (reference sequence). The CDR3 is made up of 16 amino acids. Here the CDR3 reads CASSLQTGGPRETQYF. CDR3 coding DNA: TGTGCCAGCAGCTTGCAGACAGGGGGCCCTCGGGAGACCCAGTACTTC. Complete variable domain (other parts from reference TRBV7-9 and TRBJ2-5): DTGVSQNPRHKITKRGQNVTFRCDPISEHNRLYWYRQTLGQGPEFLTYFQNEAQLEKSRLLSDRFSAERPKGSFSTLEIQRTEQGDSAMYLCASSLQTGGPRETQYFGPGTRLLVL.

This chain uses TRBV24-1 with TRBJ1-1, with D perhaps matching TRBD1 (5 bases). From germline, CDR1 is KGHDR and CDR2 SFDVKD. The V and J ends lost 2 bases and 0 bases respectively, with 9 bases between them. The CDR3 has 15 amino acids. The CDR3 loop is CATSDSRVLNTEAFF. The CDR3 region has the DNA TGTGCCACCAGTGATTCCAGGGTCTTGAACACTGAAGCTTTCTTT.

This clone was picked up one time. The rearrangement joins TRBV7-9 to TRBJ1-6, with D unresolved. Germline loops: CDR1 SEHNR, CDR2 FQNEAQ (reference sequence). CDR3 length equals 14 residues. Trimming stripped 8 bases from V and 9 bases from J, with 17 bases between. The CDR3 is CASGVTEVGSPLHF. In DNA, the CDR3 is TGTGCCAGCGGTGTAACAGAAGTGGGTTCACCCCTCCACTTT.

CDR3 in amino acids: CASSLEEAGSGELFF. Here the CDR3 DNA reads TGCGCCAGCAGCTTGGAAGAAGCAGGATCCGGGGAGCTGTTTTTT. The rearrangement joins TRBV5-1 to TRBJ2-2; D unresolved. Deletions cut 0 bases from V and 6 bases from J, with 12 bases between. CDR1 SGHRS and CDR2 YFSETQ come from the germline V gene. The CDR3 has 15 residues.

The CDR3 loop is CASSPVILSRDRGLGGELFF. In DNA form, the CDR3 reads TGTGCCAGCTCACCGGTGATATTATCCCGGGACAGGGGGCTCGGCGGGGAGCTGTTTTTT. The V call is TRBV18, the J call TRBJ2-2, with 12 bases identical to TRBD1. The CDR3 is 20 residues long. Trimming at V came to 3 bases and at J to 7 bases, leaving 18 bases not matched to a gene. Germline-derived CDR1 and CDR2 are KGHSH and LQKENI.